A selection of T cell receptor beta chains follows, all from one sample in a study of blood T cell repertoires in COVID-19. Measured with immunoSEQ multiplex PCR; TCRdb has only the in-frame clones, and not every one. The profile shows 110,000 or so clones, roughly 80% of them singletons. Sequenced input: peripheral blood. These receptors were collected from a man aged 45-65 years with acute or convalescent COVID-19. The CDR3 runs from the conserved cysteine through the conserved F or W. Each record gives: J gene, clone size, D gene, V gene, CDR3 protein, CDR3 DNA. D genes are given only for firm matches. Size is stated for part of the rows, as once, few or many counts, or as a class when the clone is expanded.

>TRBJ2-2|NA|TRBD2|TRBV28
CASTHLTSGALRGGELFF
TGTGCCAGCACCCACCTGACTAGCGGGGCCTTACGGGGCGGGGAGCTGTTTTTT
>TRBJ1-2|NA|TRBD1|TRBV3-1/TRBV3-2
CASSQDLTGQAPAIYGYTF
TGTGCCAGCAGCCAAGACTTGACCGGACAGGCCCCAGCTATTTATGGCTACACCTTC
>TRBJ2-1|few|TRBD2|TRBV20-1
CSAGSSGVQFF
TGCAGTGCTGGCAGTAGCGGGGTACAGTTCTTC
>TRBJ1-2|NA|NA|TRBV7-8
CASSPRGSYYGYTF
TGTGCCAGCAGCCCGAGGGGGTCCTACTATGGCTACACCTTC
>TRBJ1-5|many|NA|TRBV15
CATSSFVQGPQHF
TGTGCCACCAGCAGTTTTGTGCAGGGGCCCCAGCATTTT
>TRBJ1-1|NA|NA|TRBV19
CASSMRAGAAFF
TGTGCCAGTAGTATGAGGGCAGGGGCAGCTTTCTTT
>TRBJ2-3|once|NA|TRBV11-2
CASSSTDTQYF
TGTGCCAGCAGCTCAACAGATACGCAGTATTTT
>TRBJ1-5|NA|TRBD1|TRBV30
CAWSYRGGNQPQHF
TGTGCCTGGAGTTACAGGGGAGGCAATCAGCCCCAGCATTTT
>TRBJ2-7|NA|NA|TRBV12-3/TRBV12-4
CASSFGSVEQYF
TGTGCCAGCAGTTTCGGTTCTGTCGAGCAGTACTTC
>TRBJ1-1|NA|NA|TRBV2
CASSEALGASYDMNTEAFF
TGTGCCAGCAGTGAAGCGCTTGGGGCAAGCTACGACATGAACACTGAAGCTTTCTTT
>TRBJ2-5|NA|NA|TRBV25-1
CASTPGSGGGETQYF
TGTGCCAGCACTCCGGGAAGCGGAGGAGGAGAGACCCAGTACTTC
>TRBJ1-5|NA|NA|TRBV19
CASNPRQNRQPQHF
TGTGCCAGTAACCCAAGACAGAACAGACAGCCCCAGCATTTT
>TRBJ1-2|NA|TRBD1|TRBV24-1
CATSDSSTGSYGYTF
TGTGCCACCAGTGATTCATCGACAGGGAGCTATGGCTACACCTTC
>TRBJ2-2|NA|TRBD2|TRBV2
CASGSGLAGGNTGELFF
TGTGCCAGTGGATCGGGACTAGCGGGGGGAAACACCGGGGAGCTGTTTTTT
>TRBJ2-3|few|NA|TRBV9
CASSVVAGLGTDTQYF
TGTGCCAGCAGCGTAGTGGCGGGACTTGGCACAGATACGCAGTATTTT
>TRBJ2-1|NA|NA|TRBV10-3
CAISESSSVPYNEQFF
TGTGCCATCAGTGAGTCGTCTAGCGTACCCTACAATGAGCAGTTCTTC
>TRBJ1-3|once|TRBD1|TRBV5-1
CASSLDRGGNTIYF
TGCGCCAGCAGCTTGGACAGGGGTGGAAACACCATATATTTT
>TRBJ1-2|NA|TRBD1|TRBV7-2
CASSLDRGTGISGYTF
TGTGCCAGCAGCTTAGATAGGGGGACAGGGATTTCTGGCTACACCTTC
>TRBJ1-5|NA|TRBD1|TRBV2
CASSGVTGNQPQHF
TGTGCCAGCAGCGGGGTGACAGGGAACCAGCCCCAGCATTTT
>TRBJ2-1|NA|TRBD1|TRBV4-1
CASSQFDRGEYNEQFF
TGCGCCAGCAGCCAATTCGACAGGGGAGAGTACAATGAGCAGTTCTTC
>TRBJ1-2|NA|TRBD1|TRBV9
CASSVGTGRDYGYTF
TGTGCCAGCAGCGTCGGGACAGGCCGAGACTATGGCTACACCTTC
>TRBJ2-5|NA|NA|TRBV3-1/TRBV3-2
CASSLGGRWGTQYF
TGTGCCAGCAGCCTGGGGGGGCGCTGGGGGACCCAGTACTTC
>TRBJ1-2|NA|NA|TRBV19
CASSFSTRTNYGYTF
TGTGCCAGTAGCTTCTCGACAAGGACTAACTATGGCTACACCTTC
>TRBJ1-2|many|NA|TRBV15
CATSRLLGANYGYTF
TGTGCCACCAGCAGGTTACTGGGGGCGAACTATGGCTACACCTTC